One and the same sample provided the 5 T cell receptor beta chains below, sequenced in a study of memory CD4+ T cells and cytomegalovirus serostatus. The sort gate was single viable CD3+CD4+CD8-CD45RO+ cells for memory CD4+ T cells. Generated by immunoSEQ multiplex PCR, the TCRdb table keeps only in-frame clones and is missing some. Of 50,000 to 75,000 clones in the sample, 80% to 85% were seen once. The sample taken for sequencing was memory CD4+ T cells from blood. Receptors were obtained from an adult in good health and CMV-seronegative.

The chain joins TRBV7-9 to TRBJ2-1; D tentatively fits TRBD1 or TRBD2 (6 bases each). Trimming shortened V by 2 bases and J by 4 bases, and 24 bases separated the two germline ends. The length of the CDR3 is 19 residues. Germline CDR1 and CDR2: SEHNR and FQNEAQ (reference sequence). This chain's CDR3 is CASSLTILKQGGGYNEQFF. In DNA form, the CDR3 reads TGTGCCAGCAGCTTAACCATCTTAAAACAGGGAGGAGGATACAATGAGCAGTTCTTC.

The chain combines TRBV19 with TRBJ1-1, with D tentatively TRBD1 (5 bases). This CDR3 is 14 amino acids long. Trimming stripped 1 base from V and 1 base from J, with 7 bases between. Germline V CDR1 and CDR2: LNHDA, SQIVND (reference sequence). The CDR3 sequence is CASSIGGGNTEAFF. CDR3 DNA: TGTGCCAGTAGTATAGGCGGGGGGAACACTGAAGCTTTCTTT.

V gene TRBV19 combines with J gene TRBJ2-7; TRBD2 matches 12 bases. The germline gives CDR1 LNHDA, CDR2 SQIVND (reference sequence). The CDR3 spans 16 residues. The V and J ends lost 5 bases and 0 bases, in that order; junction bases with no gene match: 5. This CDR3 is CASSRGLAGSSYEQYF. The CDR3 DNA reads TGTGCCAGTAGTCGAGGACTAGCGGGGAGCTCCTACGAGCAGTACTTC.

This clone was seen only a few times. CDR3 DNA sequence: TGCGCCAGCAGCTTGGATGGACAGGGGTACAATGAGCAGTTCTTC. Translated: CASSLDGQGYNEQFF. V is TRBV5-1 and J is TRBJ2-1; 9 bases are shared with TRBD1. The germline V gene has CDR1 SGHRS and CDR2 YFSETQ. The junction had 2 bases not matched to a gene; V was cut back by 0 bases and J by 4 bases. This CDR3 spans 15 amino acids.

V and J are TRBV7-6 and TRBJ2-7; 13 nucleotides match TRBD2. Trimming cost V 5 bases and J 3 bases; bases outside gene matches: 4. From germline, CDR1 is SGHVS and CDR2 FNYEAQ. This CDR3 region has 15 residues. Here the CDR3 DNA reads TGTGCCAGCAGCCCAGGACTAGCGGGAGTCTACGAGCAGTACTTC. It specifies CASSPGLAGVYEQYF. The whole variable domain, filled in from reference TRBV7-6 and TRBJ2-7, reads GAGVSQSPRYKVTKRGQDVALRCDPISGHVSLYWYRQALGQGPEFLTYFNYEAQQDKSGLPNDRFSAERPEGSISTLTIQRTEQRDSAMYRCASSPGLAGVYEQYFGPGTRLTVT.